These T cell receptor beta chains were read from a single sample in a study of blood T cell repertoires in COVID-19. Clones were sequenced by immunoSEQ multiplex PCR, and TCRdb holds only the in-frame ones, with some missing. Of about 120,000 clones in the sample, about 83% were seen once. Material: peripheral blood. Receptors originate from a man aged 55-75 years with acute or convalescent COVID-19. Each CDR3 is given with its conserved first and last residue. A D gene is named only where the DNA matches it firmly. Some rows have no size entry. The others give once, few or many, or a class for an expanded clone.

J gene | V gene | clone size | D gene | CDR3 protein | CDR3 DNA
TRBJ2-7 | TRBV6-5 | NA | TRBD1 | CASWDRHYEQYF | TGTGCCAGCTGGGACAGGCATTACGAGCAGTACTTC
TRBJ1-1 | TRBV5-1 | NA | NA | CASSRRAGGDTEAFF | TGCGCCAGCAGCCGTCGCGCCGGGGGGGACACTGAAGCTTTCTTT
TRBJ1-2 | TRBV7-9 | NA | NA | CASSFGQSAYGYTF | TGTGCCAGCAGCTTTGGACAGTCAGCCTATGGCTACACCTTC
TRBJ2-7 | TRBV5-1 | NA | NA | CASSFGLLDGEQYF | TGCGCCAGCAGCTTTGGACTCCTGGACGGGGAGCAGTACTTC
TRBJ1-5 | TRBV25-1 | NA | NA | CASSESGGNQPQHF | TGTGCCAGCAGTGAATCAGGGGGCAATCAGCCCCAGCATTTT
TRBJ1-2 | TRBV11-2 | NA | NA | CASSLRDRGFGYTF | TGTGCCAGCAGCTTGCGGGACCGGGGGTTTGGCTACACCTTC
TRBJ2-7 | TRBV28 | NA | TRBD1 | CASSFPGTGEYEQYF | TGTGCCAGCAGTTTCCCCGGGACAGGGGAGTACGAGCAGTACTTC
TRBJ2-1 | TRBV10-3 | NA | NA | CAIEGHREIYNEQFF | TGTGCCATCGAGGGGCACAGGGAAATCTACAATGAGCAGTTCTTC
TRBJ2-7 | TRBV28 | NA | TRBD2 | CASSSRSGRRYEQYF | TGTGCCAGCAGTTCTAGGAGCGGGAGGAGATACGAGCAGTACTTC
TRBJ1-1 | TRBV29-1 | few | TRBD1 | CSVRQGAGTEAFF | TGCAGCGTCCGACAGGGGGCGGGTACTGAAGCTTTCTTT
TRBJ2-3 | TRBV2 | once | NA | CASRVATDTQYF | TGTGCCAGCAGAGTAGCTACAGATACGCAGTATTTT
TRBJ2-4 | TRBV7-2 | once | TRBD2 | CASSPGLASNIQYF | TGTGCCAGCAGCCCTGGACTAGCGTCAAACATTCAGTACTTC
TRBJ1-2 | TRBV6-8 | NA | NA | CARRDPNYGYTF | TGTGCCCGCCGGGATCCTAACTATGGCTACACCTTC
TRBJ2-5 | TRBV19 | NA | NA | CASSPVGGTQYF | TGTGCCAGTAGTCCCGTGGGGGGGACCCAGTACTTC
TRBJ2-7 | TRBV27 | NA | NA | CASSLTFISYEQYF | TGTGCCAGCAGTTTAACGTTCATCAGTTACGAGCAGTACTTC
TRBJ2-2 | TRBV5-1 | NA | TRBD2 | CASSFSSGSTGELFF | TGCGCCAGCAGCTTCAGTAGCGGGAGTACCGGGGAGCTGTTTTTT
TRBJ2-7 | TRBV27 | NA | NA | CASGTPYYEQYF | TGTGCCAGCGGGACACCCTACTACGAGCAGTACTTC
TRBJ1-5 | TRBV6-6 | NA | NA | CASSYVPRQPQHF | TGTGCCAGCAGTTACGTCCCCCGGCAGCCCCAGCATTTT
TRBJ2-1 | TRBV6-1 | NA | TRBD2 | CASSEDRWREYEQFF | TGTGCCAGCAGTGAAGATCGTTGGCGGGAGTATGAGCAGTTCTTC
TRBJ2-4 | TRBV18 | NA | NA | CASSPPTSGNIQYF | TGTGCCAGCTCACCACCGACTAGTGGAAACATTCAGTACTTC
TRBJ2-7 | TRBV11-2 | NA | TRBD2 | CASSLVATSGSSYEQYF | TGTGCCAGCAGCTTAGTTGCGACTAGCGGGAGTTCGTACGAGCAGTACTTC
TRBJ1-4 | TRBV18 | NA | TRBD1 | CASREQGAGEKLFF | TGTGCCAGCCGTGAACAGGGGGCAGGTGAAAAACTGTTTTTT
TRBJ2-1 | TRBV2 | NA | TRBD2 | CASSDSGLFNNEQFF | TGTGCCAGCAGCGATAGCGGGCTATTTAACAATGAGCAGTTCTTC
TRBJ1-6 | TRBV11-1 | NA | NA | CASSLDSHNSPLHF | TGTGCCAGCAGCTTGGACAGTCATAATTCACCCCTCCACTTT
TRBJ2-7 | TRBV27 | once | TRBD1 | CASSLPDRGGEQYF | TGTGCCAGCAGTTTGCCGGACAGGGGAGGCGAGCAGTACTTC
TRBJ2-1 | TRBV27 | NA | NA | CASSLSGVSYNEQFF | TGTGCCAGCAGTTTATCAGGGGTCTCCTACAATGAGCAGTTCTTC
TRBJ2-5 | TRBV28 | NA | NA | CATPTDDFRETQYF | TGTGCCACCCCGACAGATGACTTCCGAGAGACCCAGTACTTC
TRBJ1-6 | TRBV7-9 | NA | TRBD1 | CASSLKGARNSPLHF | TGTGCCAGCAGCTTAAAGGGGGCAAGGAATTCACCCCTCCACTTT
TRBJ2-2 | TRBV5-1 | NA | NA | CASSEDTAGGELFF | TGCGCCAGCAGCGAGGACACCGCCGGAGGGGAGCTGTTTTTT
TRBJ1-1 | TRBV11-2 | NA | NA | CASSFPSGGLNTEAFF | TGTGCCAGCAGCTTTCCCAGTGGGGGCTTGAACACTGAAGCTTTCTTT
TRBJ1-2 | TRBV19 | NA | TRBD1 | CARRPGQESYGYTF | TGTGCCAGGAGACCGGGACAGGAAAGCTATGGCTACACCTTC
TRBJ2-1 | TRBV2 | NA | NA | CASRGGDSYNEQFF | TGTGCCAGCAGAGGCGGGGACTCCTACAATGAGCAGTTCTTC
TRBJ1-5 | TRBV28 | NA | TRBD1 | CASSLPSFTGAGSNQPQHF | TGTGCCAGCAGTTTACCCTCCTTTACAGGGGCCGGGAGCAATCAGCCCCAGCATTTT
TRBJ2-7 | TRBV11-2 | NA | NA | CASSLVRGEQYF | TGTGCCAGCAGCTTAGTTCGGGGTGAGCAGTACTTC
TRBJ2-7 | TRBV28 | NA | NA | CASSSPPGGRHEQYF | TGTGCCAGCAGTTCCCCCCCGGGTGGCCGCCACGAGCAGTACTTC
TRBJ2-1 | TRBV11-2 | NA | NA | CASSLGVLVSDEQFF | TGTGCCAGCAGCTTAGGAGTACTGGTCTCGGATGAGCAGTTCTTC
TRBJ2-1 | TRBV5-4 | NA | TRBD2 | CASRPGTSISNEQFF | TGTGCCAGCAGGCCCGGGACTAGCATATCGAATGAGCAGTTCTTC